This TCR beta chain was documented in a study of T cell clonotyping in hematopoietic cell transplantation. General study points: Few recipient clonotypes overlapped donors; over 95% were de novo at given depth.

Worth noting for this clone: Its specificity is unknown.

Here immunoSEQ multiplex PCR was the method, and the copy in TCRdb shows in-frame clones only, minus some. The table has under 9,000 clones, around nine tenths seen once. The source was peripheral blood mononuclear cells, collected at the time of graft-versus-host disease after allogeneic stem cell transplant. The sequence came from a male patient aged 55 to 69 who had an allogeneic stem cell transplant from a related donor, so the T cells may come from the graft donor. Some clones in this sample may be carry-over from other donors' samples.

This CDR3 is CASSVLGGETQYF. CDR3 DNA: TGTGCCAGCAGCGTTTTGGGCGGGGAGACCCAGTACTTC. This chain links TRBV9 with TRBJ2-5; possibly TRBD2 for D (5 bases). The CDR3 spans 13 residues. V lost 2 bases to trimming and J lost 5 bases, with 10 bases between them. Looked up from germline, CDR1 is SGDLS and CDR2 is YYNGEE. Combining the CDR3 with reference TRBV9 and TRBJ2-5 gives the whole variable domain DSGVTQTPKHLITATGQRVTLRCSPRSGDLSVYWYQQSLDQGLQFLIQYYNGEERAKGNILERFSAQQFPDLHSELNLSSLELGDSALYFCASSVLGGETQYFGPGTRLLVL.